Following are 15 T cell receptor beta chains from one sample sequenced in a study of cytomegalovirus exposure and HLA in healthy donors. 60 Vbeta and 13 Jbeta primers were used in PCR. TCRdb keeps only in-frame clones here, not all; method: immunoSEQ multiplex PCR. This table holds 200,000 to 250,000 clones, 75% to 85% found once. The sequenced sample consisted of PBMCs. The receptors originated from a woman aged 60-70 years in good health and CMV-seropositive.

CDR3 residues: CASRKIGGSYEQYF. The CDR3, as DNA: TGTGCCAGCAGAAAGATCGGGGGCTCCTACGAGCAGTACTTC. The J gene is TRBJ2-7, the V gene TRBV7-2; possibly TRBD2 for D (6 bases). Per germline, CDR1 SGHTA and CDR2 FQGNSA. V shed 6 bases and J shed 0 bases, with 12 bases lying between them. This CDR3 comprises 14 residues.

The V call is TRBV28, the J call TRBJ2-7, with TRBD2 matching 11 bases. CDR1 is MDHEN, CDR2 SYDVKM, per germline. This CDR3 is 16 amino acids long. The V and J ends lost 1 base and 4 bases, in that order; junction bases with no gene match: 6. CDR3 nucleotide sequence: TGTGCCAGCAGTTTATCTGGGACTAGCGGACAATACGAGCAGTACTTC. It encodes CASSLSGTSGQYEQYF.

The V and J genes are TRBV7-7 and TRBJ2-3, with 10 bases aligning to TRBD2. The CDR3 is 14 amino acids. Germline V gene lookup returns CDR1 SSHAT and CDR2 FNYEAQ (reference sequence). V lost 5 bases, J lost 9 bases, and 8 bases stayed unmatched. The CDR3 sequence is CASSQTGTSDTQYF. In DNA form, the CDR3 reads TGTGCCAGCAGCCAAACCGGGACTAGCGACACGCAGTATTTT.

The chain links TRBV11-2 to TRBJ2-3; 13 nucleotides line up with TRBD2. The CDR3 is 17 amino acids. CDR1 SGHAT and CDR2 FQNNGV come from the germline V gene. The V gene end was trimmed by 5 bases and the J gene end by 2 bases; junction bases not matched to a gene: 7. The CDR3 reads CASSLLGLAGATDTQYF. The CDR3 DNA follows: TGTGCCAGCAGCCTCCTCGGACTAGCGGGAGCCACAGATACGCAGTATTTT.

The rearrangement uses TRBV6-5 and TRBJ2-3, with D possibly being TRBD2 (5 bases). Germline CDR1 is MNHEY and CDR2 is SVGAGI. The CDR3 length is 13 residues. V dropped 3 bases and J dropped 4 bases, with 8 bases sitting between them. For the CDR3, the DNA is TGTGCCAGCAGTTATTTGGAGGCAGATACGCAGTATTTT. Translated, it gives CASSYLEADTQYF.

This clone came up once. CDR3 bases: TGTGCCAGCCGTAAAACTTACACAGATACGCAGTATTTT. It codes for CASRKTYTDTQYF. This chain uses TRBV2 with TRBJ2-3; the D is unclear. Trimming stripped 8 bases from V and 2 bases from J, with 11 bases between. The germline CDR1 and CDR2 sequences are SNHLY and FYNNEI. CDR3 size: 13 residues. Filled out from reference TRBV2 and TRBJ2-3, the complete variable domain reads EPEVTQTPSHQVTQMGQEVILRCVPISNHLYFYWYRQILGQKVEFLVSFYNNEISEKSEIFDDQFSVERPDGSNFTLKIRSTKLEDSAMYFCASRKTYTDTQYFGPGTRLTVL.

The count of this clone is one. The gene calls are TRBV25-1 and TRBJ2-1; 8 bases fit TRBD2. This CDR3 region has 15 residues. Unmatched junction bases numbered 7, after V lost 5 bases and J lost 4 bases. The germline gives CDR1 MGHDK, CDR2 SYGVNS. CDR3 sequence: CASSPTTSAYNEQFF. The CDR3 nucleotides read TGTGCCAGCAGTCCTACGACTAGCGCGTACAATGAGCAGTTCTTC.

The J gene is TRBJ2-3, the V gene TRBV28; D uncertain. The CDR3 runs 13 residues. The V end lost 4 bases, the J end lost 3 bases, and 8 bases lay between the germline ends. Germline-derived CDR1 and CDR2 are MDHEN and SYDVKM. The CDR3 protein is CASSSPLTDTQYF. CDR3 coding DNA: TGTGCCAGCAGTTCCCCATTGACAGATACGCAGTATTTT.

This clone turned up a few times. V is TRBV23-1 and J is TRBJ2-3; a weak D match, TRBD1 (6 bases). TRBV23-1 is designated an ORF whose function remains uncertain. This CDR3 region has 16 residues. V was clipped by 3 bases and J by 2 bases, with 15 bases between them. The CDR3 nucleotides are TGCGCCAGCAGTCAGCCGGGACACCTAAACACAGATACGCAGTATTTT. Its translation: CASSQPGHLNTDTQYF.

CDR3 residues: CASRAGQGVLFGAFF. CDR3 sequence (DNA): TGTGCCAGCAGAGCCGGACAGGGGGTTCTTTTTGGCGCTTTCTTT. This sequence joins TRBV6-5 and TRBJ1-1; 10 positions agree with TRBD1. The germline gives CDR1 MNHEY, CDR2 SVGAGI. CDR3 length equals 15 residues. V was clipped by 6 bases and J by 11 bases; unmatched bases: 15.

The chain joins TRBV7-6 to TRBJ2-7, with 10 bases aligning to TRBD1. Germline V gene lookup returns CDR1 SGHVS and CDR2 FNYEAQ. This CDR3 is built from 16 residues. Unmatched junction bases numbered 7, after V lost 5 bases and J lost 0 bases. The CDR3 region is CASSSGQGGISYEQYF. The DNA of the CDR3 is TGTGCCAGCAGCAGTGGACAGGGGGGGATCTCCTACGAGCAGTACTTC.

The genes are TRBV5-1 and TRBJ1-1, with D possibly matching TRBD1 (5 bases). V was cut by 4 bases and J by 6 bases, with 22 bases left in between. The V gene's germline CDR1 is SGHRS and CDR2 YFSETQ. This CDR3 region has 16 residues. CDR3 loop: CASSAGTAYGIAEAFF. The CDR3 coding sequence is TGCGCCAGCAGCGCGGGGACTGCTTATGGTATCGCTGAAGCTTTCTTT.

This clone appeared a few times. V is TRBV5-1 and J is TRBJ1-1; no reliable D call. The V end was cut by 2 bases, the J end by 1 base, with 9 bases between. Germline V lookup: CDR1 SGHRS, CDR2 YFSETQ. The CDR3 consists of 14 residues. This CDR3 reads CASSFTESNTEAFF. The CDR3 DNA follows: TGCGCCAGCAGCTTTACAGAATCGAACACTGAAGCTTTCTTT.

The chain carries TRBV7-6 and TRBJ2-5; D is ambiguous. From germline, CDR1 is SGHVS and CDR2 FNYEAQ. The germline V and J ends were trimmed by 4 bases and 5 bases, with 8 bases remaining between them. The CDR3 length is 12 residues. The CDR3 protein is CASSSRKETQYF. The DNA for the CDR3 is TGTGCCAGCAGCTCGCGGAAGGAGACCCAGTACTTC.

The count of this clone is one. This chain uses TRBV7-9 with TRBJ2-1; D is unclear. Germline lookup yields CDR1 SEHNR and CDR2 FQNEAQ (reference sequence). The CDR3 contains 17 residues. The V gene lost 4 bases and the J gene lost 1 base, with 17 bases spanning the gap. Here the CDR3 reads CASSSERPGGSYNEQFF. The DNA for the CDR3 is TGTGCCAGCAGCTCTGAACGCCCAGGTGGGTCCTACAATGAGCAGTTCTTC.